The 24 T cell receptor beta chains in this list originate from one sample, sequenced in a study of cytomegalovirus exposure and HLA in healthy donors. TCRdb's table, derived via immunoSEQ multiplex PCR, lists solely in-frame clones and lacks some. The table has about 56,000 clones, 93% seen once. The sample comprised PBMCs. The receptors were sampled from a woman between 18 and 30 years old in good health and CMV-seropositive.

The V and J genes are TRBV23-1 and TRBJ2-7; D perhaps matches TRBD2 (5 bases). TRBV23-1 is an ORF, and what it does is uncertain. This CDR3 has 17 residues. Between the trimmed V and J ends, which lost 4 bases and 3 bases, there was a span of 22 bases. This CDR3 is CASSRELPTIFIYEQYF. CDR3 in DNA: TGCGCCAGCAGTCGGGAGCTCCCCACAATTTTTATCTACGAGCAGTACTTC.

This clone was recorded only once. This chain connects TRBV9 to TRBJ2-3, with 9 bases identical to TRBD2. The length of the CDR3 is 16 residues. The germline V gene has CDR1 SGDLS and CDR2 YYNGEE. After removal of 2 bases from V and 6 bases from J, the junction contained 10 bases not matched to a gene. CDR3 in DNA: TGTGCCAGCAGCGTGTACAGCGGGGGGACCCCTGATACGCAGTATTTT. It encodes CASSVYSGGTPDTQYF.

The J gene is TRBJ1-1, the V gene TRBV7-9; TRBD1 might be the D (5 bases). Germline loops: CDR1 SEHNR, CDR2 FQNEAQ (reference sequence). The CDR3 has 14 amino acids. Trimming shortened V by 5 bases and J by 2 bases, and 12 bases separated the two germline ends. CDR3 bases: TGTGCCAGCAGCCCGAGGACACCCAACACTGAAGCTTTCTTT. Translating gives CASSPRTPNTEAFF. The full variable domain, in which reference TRBV7-9 and TRBJ1-1 provide the parts outside the CDR3, is DTGVSQNPRHKITKRGQNVTFRCDPISEHNRLYWYRQTLGQGPEFLTYFQNEAQLEKSRLLSDRFSAERPKGSFSTLEIQRTEQGDSAMYLCASSPRTPNTEAFFGQGTRLTVV.

The V call is TRBV6-5, the J call TRBJ1-4; no clear D gene. The germline V gene has CDR1 MNHEY and CDR2 SVGAGI. CDR3 size: 16 residues. With 0 bases removed from V and 1 base from J, the gap between germline ends came to 9 bases. CDR3 residues: CASSYSKRRTNEKLFF. The CDR3 DNA sequence: TGTGCCAGCAGTTACTCCAAAAGGAGAACTAATGAAAAACTGTTTTTT.

This clone has a single count. The CDR3 spells CASSQDRGQTSTDTQYF. Here the CDR3 DNA reads TGCGCCAGCAGCCAAGACAGGGGACAGACTAGCACAGATACGCAGTATTTT. V is TRBV4-3 and J is TRBJ2-3, with 7 nucleotides matching TRBD1. CDR1 and CDR2 (germline): LGHNA, YSLEER. The CDR3 contains 17 residues. J gave up 0 bases and V 0 bases, and 6 bases lay outside the gene matches.

This chain uses TRBV28 with TRBJ2-2; possibly TRBD2 for D (6 bases). Between the trimmed V and J ends, which lost 7 bases and 6 bases, there was a span of 21 bases. The CDR3 runs 16 residues. Germline V lookup: CDR1 MDHEN, CDR2 SYDVKM. The CDR3 sequence is CASTPGEARAAGELFF. As DNA, the CDR3 is TGTGCCAGCACCCCGGGAGAGGCCAGGGCAGCCGGGGAGCTGTTTTTT. The whole variable domain, remainder taken from reference TRBV28 and TRBJ2-2, is DVKVTQSSRYLVKRTGEKVFLECVQDMDHENMFWYRQDPGLGLRLIYFSYDVKMKEKGDIPEGYSVSREKKERFSLILESASTNQTSMYLCASTPGEARAAGELFFGEGSRLTVL.

The chain is built from TRBV7-9 and TRBJ1-2, with unresolved D. Germline CDR1 SEHNR, CDR2 FQNEAQ (reference sequence). This CDR3 spans 14 amino acids. V dropped 4 bases and J dropped 4 bases, with 13 bases sitting between them. CDR3 coding DNA: TGTGCCAGCAGCTCCAAAATCAGGTTCTATGGCTACACCTTC. Its translation is CASSSKIRFYGYTF.

The chain recombines TRBV7-9 with TRBJ1-6, with TRBD1 matching over 7 bases. Germline trimming cut 5 bases from V and 10 bases from J; bases unmatched to any gene: 14. The CDR3 length is 16 residues. In germline, CDR1 is SEHNR, CDR2 FQNEAQ (reference sequence). This CDR3 reads CASSPHETGMASPLHF. The DNA for the CDR3 is TGTGCCAGCAGCCCCCACGAGACAGGGATGGCGTCACCCCTCCACTTT.

This sequence joins TRBV19 and TRBJ1-2, with 9 bases lining up with TRBD1. The junction had 4 bases not matched to a gene; V was cut back by 6 bases and J by 2 bases. Germline V gene data show CDR1 as LNHDA and CDR2 as SQIVND (reference sequence). The CDR3 extends over 14 amino acids. CDR3 region: CASSRDRENYGYTF. The CDR3, as DNA: TGTGCCAGTAGCCGGGACAGGGAGAACTATGGCTACACCTTC.

The chain carries TRBV9 and TRBJ2-1; 9 bases match TRBD1. J gave up 6 bases and V 0 bases, and 7 bases lay outside the gene matches. The germline CDR1 and CDR2 sequences are SGDLS and YYNGEE. The CDR3 totals 16 residues. Written as DNA, the CDR3 is TGTGCCAGCAGCGTAGGGTCGGGACAGGGTCTCAATGAGCAGTTCTTC. Protein product: CASSVGSGQGLNEQFF. Supplemented by reference TRBV9 and TRBJ2-1, the full variable domain reads DSGVTQTPKHLITATGQRVTLRCSPRSGDLSVYWYQQSLDQGLQFLIQYYNGEERAKGNILERFSAQQFPDLHSELNLSSLELGDSALYFCASSVGSGQGLNEQFFGPGTRLTVL.

This clone was seen a single time. The V gene is TRBV25-1, the J gene TRBJ1-2, with a weak D call TRBD1 (6 bases). The V end was cut by 4 bases, the J end by 5 bases, with 23 bases between. Germline lookup yields CDR1 MGHDK and CDR2 SYGVNS. CDR3 length: 17 amino acids. CDR3 sequence (DNA): TGTGCCAGCAGTGGTGCCGGGACACCGGGGGGACTATATGGCTACACCTTC. Translated, it gives CASSGAGTPGGLYGYTF.

The J gene is TRBJ1-5, the V gene TRBV27, with D tentatively TRBD1 (5 bases). CDR1 is MNHEY and CDR2 is SMNVEV in the germline V gene (reference sequence). Trimming stripped 5 bases from V and 4 bases from J, with 12 bases between. The CDR3 covers 14 residues. Written as DNA, the CDR3 is TGTGCCAGCAGTCCGCTTTCAGGGAATCAGCCCCAGCATTTT. The encoded protein is CASSPLSGNQPQHF.

This clone was counted once. In DNA, the CDR3 is TGTGCCAGCAGCTTAACCGCCGGAGGGAGAGAAGCTTTCTTT. It yields the protein CASSLTAGGREAFF. The gene calls are TRBV7-3 and TRBJ1-1; D is ambiguous. Germline CDR1 and CDR2: SGHTA and FQGTGA. The CDR3 totals 14 residues. The ends were cut back, 0 bases at V and 8 bases at J, with 13 bases in the middle.

The chain has TRBV19 and TRBJ1-1, with D tentatively TRBD1 (5 bases). The V end was cut by 4 bases, the J end by 1 base, with 13 bases between. CDR1 is LNHDA and CDR2 is SQIVND in the germline V gene (reference sequence). The CDR3 consists of 15 residues. The chain's CDR3 is CASSSPGGSNTEAFF. Here the CDR3 DNA reads TGTGCCAGTAGTAGCCCCGGGGGGTCGAACACTGAAGCTTTCTTT.

This clone was observed a single time. The chain employs TRBV28 and TRBJ1-1, with TRBD1 identical over 7 bases. V gave up 6 bases and J gave up 0 bases; unmatched junction bases: 7. CDR3 length equals 15 residues. The germline CDR1 and CDR2 sequences are MDHEN and SYDVKM. The CDR3 coding sequence is TGTGCCAGCAGACCCTCGGGACAGATGAACACTGAAGCTTTCTTT. Protein product: CASRPSGQMNTEAFF.

The V gene is TRBV18, the J gene TRBJ2-5; 7 positions match TRBD2. Germline assignment: CDR1 KGHSH and CDR2 LQKENI. V dropped 4 bases and J dropped 5; count of bases not matched to a gene: 4. CDR3 length: 13 amino acids. In nucleotides, the CDR3 is TGTGCCAGCTCACGGGGGGGAATGGAGACCCAGTACTTC. This sequence encodes CASSRGGMETQYF.

The chain carries TRBV29-1 and TRBJ2-3, with 8 bases fitting TRBD1. The CDR3 extends over 16 amino acids. V shed 6 bases, J shed 1 base, and the junction held 12 bases outside the gene matches. Germline values: CDR1 SQVTM, CDR2 ANQGSEA. The CDR3 loop reads CSVPSSGRGRTDTQYF. CDR3 DNA: TGCAGCGTCCCAAGCTCCGGCAGGGGGCGCACAGATACGCAGTATTTT.

The rearrangement uses TRBV7-2 and TRBJ1-2; no reliable D call. Trimming cost V 6 bases and J 5 bases, with 16 bases left between them. CDR3 length: 14 residues. Germline V gives CDR1 SGHTA, CDR2 FQGNSA. Here the CDR3 DNA reads TGTGCCAGCAGACCAAACGTCGGAGGGTATGGCTACACCTTC. Protein product: CASRPNVGGYGYTF. The full variable domain, completed using reference TRBV7-2 and TRBJ1-2, is GAGVSQSPSNKVTEKGKDVELRCDPISGHTALYWYRQSLGQGLEFLIYFQGNSAPDKSGLPSDRFSAERTGGSVSTLTIQRTQQEDSAVYLCASRPNVGGYGYTFGSGTRLTVV.

This clone was counted ten times or more. This chain uses TRBV6-4 with TRBJ2-3; 8 bases line up with TRBD2. V was clipped by 0 bases and J by 1 base; unmatched bases: 0. The germline V gene encodes CDR1 MRHNA and CDR2 SNTAGT. The CDR3 has 15 residues. CDR3 region: CASSDSSGGTDTQYF. CDR3 DNA sequence: TGTGCCAGCAGTGACTCTAGCGGGGGCACAGATACGCAGTATTTT.

The chain couples TRBV7-2 to TRBJ2-2; 7 bases align to TRBD1. V shed 4 bases, J shed 2 bases, and the junction held 7 bases outside the gene matches. The CDR3 has 16 residues. Germline values: CDR1 SGHTA, CDR2 FQGNSA. CDR3 sequence (DNA): TGTGCCAGCAGCTCCCCCGGGACAGTTAACACCGGGGAGCTGTTTTTT. It is translated as CASSSPGTVNTGELFF.

This sequence joins TRBV2 and TRBJ2-7, with 8 bases fitting TRBD2. Per germline, CDR1 SNHLY and CDR2 FYNNEI. Trimming at V came to 6 bases and at J to 0 bases, leaving 7 bases not matched to a gene. This CDR3 spans 15 amino acids. CDR3 region: CASRVSGVVSYEQYF. The CDR3 DNA sequence: TGTGCCAGCAGAGTTAGCGGGGTGGTCTCCTACGAGCAGTACTTC.

The table lists this clone with a count of one. This chain links TRBV27 with TRBJ2-4; D not certain. The germline V gene encodes CDR1 MNHEY and CDR2 SMNVEV (reference sequence). Trimming took off 6 bases at V and 0 bases at J, with 6 bases between the two ends. The CDR3 totals 13 residues. The CDR3 is CASRGLAKNIQYF. As DNA, the CDR3 is TGTGCCAGCAGGGGCCTAGCCAAAAACATTCAGTACTTC.

CDR3 sequence (DNA): TGTGCCAGCTCCACGACTCGGGAAGTCGGTCAGCCCCAGCATTTT. It is translated as CASSTTREVGQPQHF. The chain joins TRBV18 to TRBJ1-5, with D unresolved. CDR3 length: 15 residues. CDR1 and CDR2 (germline): KGHSH, LQKENI. Trimming removed 6 bases from V and 6 bases from J, with 18 bases in between.

The chain recombines TRBV18 with TRBJ1-1; 9 nucleotides match TRBD1. The CDR3 consists of 15 residues. The V segment lost 3 bases and the J segment 2 bases; nucleotides outside the gene matches: 4. Germline loops: CDR1 KGHSH, CDR2 LQKENI. The CDR3 is CASSPMTGGNTEAFF. The CDR3, as DNA: TGTGCCAGCTCACCGATGACAGGGGGTAACACTGAAGCTTTCTTT.